The 32 T cell receptor beta chains below were found in one sample sequenced in a study of blood T cell repertoires in COVID-19. Sequencing was performed with immunoSEQ multiplex PCR; in TCRdb, only in-frame clones are kept and a portion is missing. The repertoire includes approximately 220,000 clones, 84% of them detected once, and approximately 7.3% sits in the top ten. Sequenced input: PBMCs or T cells enriched from blood (not recorded which). These receptors all stem from a woman aged 40-49 years who had recovered from COVID-19.

This sequence joins TRBV19 and TRBJ2-5; possible D gene TRBD2, 5 bases. This CDR3 spans 13 amino acids. Germline CDR1 is LNHDA and CDR2 is SQIVND (reference sequence). Trimming left V 2 bases short and J 3 bases short, with 7 bases between. In DNA form, the CDR3 reads TGTGCCAGTAGTATAATGGAGGAAGAGACCCAGTACTTC. This codes for CASSIMEEETQYF.

CDR3 protein: CASSLRSTEAFF. CDR3 DNA sequence: TGTGCCAGCAGCTTACGGAGCACTGAAGCTTTCTTT. The V and J genes are TRBV7-2 and TRBJ1-1; D gene uncertain. This CDR3 has 12 residues. Germline V gene sequence: CDR1 SGHTA, CDR2 FQGNSA. V was clipped by 2 bases and J by 4 bases, with 5 bases between them.

CDR3 in amino acids: CASSLVGSRSDTQYF. The CDR3 nucleotides read TGCGCCAGCAGCTTGGTAGGGAGTAGGTCAGATACGCAGTATTTT. The chain uses TRBV5-1 and TRBJ2-3; a weak D match, TRBD2 (5 bases). CDR3 size: 15 residues. Trimming took off 0 bases at V and 4 bases at J, with 12 bases between the two ends. The germline V gene has CDR1 SGHRS and CDR2 YFSETQ.

The J gene is TRBJ1-6, the V gene TRBV19, with 9 bases identical to TRBD1. This CDR3 comprises 16 residues. After removal of 6 bases from V and 8 bases from J, the junction contained 11 bases not matched to a gene. Germline assignment: CDR1 LNHDA and CDR2 SQIVND (reference sequence). The CDR3 spells CASSRPVTGGHSPLHF. The CDR3 nucleotides read TGTGCCAGTAGCCGACCGGTGACAGGGGGTCATTCACCCCTCCACTTT.

The chain links TRBV14 to TRBJ1-1, with TRBD1 as a possible D gene (5 bases). CDR1 and CDR2 from the germline V gene are SGHDN and FVKESK. Trimming pared 0 bases from V and 6 bases from J, leaving 8 bases between. The CDR3 runs 13 residues. The CDR3 reads CASSQDRASEAFF. The CDR3 nucleotides are TGTGCCAGCAGCCAAGACAGGGCCTCTGAAGCTTTCTTT. Supplemented by reference TRBV14 and TRBJ1-1, the full variable domain reads EAGVTQFPSHSVIEKGQTVTLRCDPISGHDNLYWYRRVMGKEIKFLLHFVKESKQDESGMPNNRFLAERTGGTYSTLKVQPAELEDSGVYFCASSQDRASEAFFGQGTRLTVV.

The V and J genes are TRBV6-5 and TRBJ1-5; possibly TRBD1 for D (6 bases). Deletions cut 7 bases from V and 4 bases from J, with 11 bases between. The germline CDR1 and CDR2 sequences are MNHEY and SVGAGI. The CDR3 runs to 13 residues. The CDR3 region has the DNA TGTGCCAGCACTTTACAGGGTAATCAGCCCCAGCATTTT. Protein sequence: CASTLQGNQPQHF.

V is TRBV7-2 and J is TRBJ2-1; D may be TRBD1 (6 bases). Trimming pared 2 bases from V and 6 bases from J, leaving 8 bases between. The CDR3 has 13 amino acids. CDR1 is SGHTA, CDR2 FQGNSA, per germline. The CDR3: CASSLSRGNEQFF. CDR3 coding DNA: TGTGCCAGCAGCTTATCCAGGGGCAATGAGCAGTTCTTC.

V and J are TRBV24-1 and TRBJ2-7; 13 bases map to TRBD2. This CDR3 region has 13 residues. CDR1 is KGHDR and CDR2 is SFDVKD in the germline V gene. V shed 9 bases, J shed 5 bases, and the junction held 3 bases outside the gene matches. The CDR3: CATGTSGINEQYF. The CDR3 DNA sequence: TGTGCCACCGGGACTAGCGGGATCAACGAGCAGTACTTC.

This clone has a single count. Other nucleotide sequences from this sample produce the same CDR3. The chain employs TRBV7-2 and TRBJ2-2; D is uncertain. The CDR3 has 14 residues. The V gene lost 2 bases and the J gene lost 1 base, with 5 bases spanning the gap. The germline CDR1 and CDR2 sequences are SGHTA and FQGNSA. In DNA, the CDR3 is TGTGCCAGCAGCTTAATCAGGAACACCGGGGAGCTGTTTTTT. Its protein product is CASSLIRNTGELFF.

The chain employs TRBV10-2 and TRBJ1-2, with a possible D match to TRBD1 (5 bases). The germline V gene encodes CDR1 WSHSY and CDR2 SAAADI. Trimming removed 0 bases at V and 6 bases at J, with 11 bases between. The CDR3 sequence is 14 residues long. The DNA for the CDR3 is TGCGCCAGCAGTGAGTCAGGCAGGGAAGATGGCTACACCTTC. This sequence encodes CASSESGREDGYTF.

J is TRBJ2-2 and V is TRBV19; 8 nucleotides match TRBD1. Germline CDR1 reads LNHDA; CDR2 reads SQIVND (reference sequence). This CDR3 spans 16 amino acids. J gave up 4 bases and V 6 bases, and 10 bases lay outside the gene matches. CDR3 sequence reads: CASRLTGTGGTGELFF. The CDR3 coding sequence is TGTGCCAGTAGGCTGACCGGGACAGGAGGCACCGGGGAGCTGTTTTTT.

V and J are TRBV28 and TRBJ2-7, with 8 bases matching TRBD1. Unmatched junction bases numbered 11, after V lost 4 bases and J lost 3 bases. Germline loops: CDR1 MDHEN, CDR2 SYDVKM. The CDR3 sequence is 16 residues long. The chain's CDR3 is CASSSRGTGGDYEQYV. The CDR3 DNA reads TGTGCCAGCAGTTCCCGGGGGACAGGTGGGGACTACGAGCAGTACGTC.

The chain combines TRBV10-2 with TRBJ2-1; TRBD2 aligns across 8 bases. The CDR3 covers 13 residues. CDR1 is WSHSY, CDR2 SAAADI, per germline. V dropped 6 bases and J dropped 6; count of bases not matched to a gene: 4. The CDR3 is CASRDSGSNEQFF. CDR3 nucleotide sequence: TGCGCCAGCAGGGACAGCGGGAGCAATGAGCAGTTCTTC.

The rearrangement uses TRBV19 and TRBJ2-2; a weak D match, TRBD2 (5 bases). CDR3 length equals 13 residues. CDR1 and CDR2 from the germline V gene are LNHDA and SQIVND (reference sequence). Trimming cost V 1 base and J 7 bases, with 7 bases left between them. The CDR3 sequence is CASSIVGGGELFF. In DNA form, the CDR3 reads TGTGCCAGTAGTATAGTTGGAGGCGGGGAGCTGTTTTTT.

The J gene is TRBJ2-1, the V gene TRBV18, with D possibly TRBD1 on 5 matching bases. The germline V gene has CDR1 KGHSH and CDR2 LQKENI. This CDR3 is built from 12 residues. Trimming cost V 4 bases and J 10 bases, with 11 bases left between them. Here the CDR3 DNA reads TGTGCCAGCTCACTCAGGGATAGGGAGCAGTTCTTC. This codes for CASSLRDREQFF.

V is TRBV5-1 and J is TRBJ2-7, with TRBD2 identical over 10 bases. Germline V gene sequence: CDR1 SGHRS, CDR2 YFSETQ. The CDR3 runs to 16 residues. Germline trimming cut 0 bases from V and 4 bases from J; bases unmatched to any gene: 7. The CDR3 loop reads CASSLGSSGSGYEQYF. The DNA of the CDR3 is TGCGCCAGCAGCTTGGGATCTAGCGGGAGTGGGTACGAGCAGTACTTC.

This clone was counted only a few times. The chain links TRBV29-1 to TRBJ2-2; TRBD2 matches at 14 bases. This CDR3 has 14 amino acids. V shed 7 bases and J 6 bases; nucleotides not matched to a gene: 4. Germline CDR1 reads SQVTM; CDR2 reads ANQGSEA. The CDR3 sequence: CSAGGLAGAGELFF. The CDR3, as DNA: TGCAGCGCTGGGGGACTAGCGGGAGCCGGGGAGCTGTTTTTT.

The V call is TRBV11-3, the J call TRBJ2-6; D is uncertain. CDR1 and CDR2 from the germline V gene are SGHNT and YENEEA. This CDR3 comprises 15 residues. With 5 bases removed from V and 2 bases from J, the gap between germline ends came to 10 bases. CDR3 coding DNA: TGTGCCAGCAGCCCAGGCAACCCTGGGGCCAACGTCCTGACTTTC. Residues: CASSPGNPGANVLTF.

This chain connects TRBV20-1 to TRBJ2-7; D possibly corresponds to TRBD2 (5 bases). There are 15 residues in the CDR3. The V and J ends lost 3 bases and 4 bases respectively, with 19 bases between them. Looked up from germline, CDR1 is DFQATT and CDR2 is SNEGSKA (reference sequence). The CDR3 sequence: CSASSVRELEYEQYF. In DNA form, the CDR3 reads TGCAGTGCTAGTTCGGTGAGGGAGCTAGAGTACGAGCAGTACTTC.

This clone occurred once. The CDR3 DNA reads as TGTGCCACCAGTGACCCGACAGGGGAGGACTATGGCTACACCTTC. Translating it yields CATSDPTGEDYGYTF. This chain links TRBV24-1 with TRBJ1-2; TRBD1 agrees at 8 bases. The CDR3 length is 15 residues. The germline CDR1 and CDR2 sequences are KGHDR and SFDVKD. V lost 4 bases, J lost 3 bases, and 6 bases stayed unmatched.

The chain joins TRBV2 to TRBJ2-1, with TRBD2 as a possible D gene (6 bases). The CDR3 length is 13 residues. Germline assignment: CDR1 SNHLY and CDR2 FYNNEI. V gave up 7 bases and J gave up 7 bases, with 14 bases separating them. CDR3 nucleotides: TGTGCCAGCATTAGCGGCTACGGGAATGAGCAGTTCTTC. Translating it yields CASISGYGNEQFF.

V gene TRBV2 combines with J gene TRBJ2-2, with no clear D. In germline, CDR1 is SNHLY, CDR2 FYNNEI. V was trimmed by 6 bases and J by 3 bases, leaving 8 bases between them. This CDR3 contains 13 residues. CDR3 sequence reads: CASRNRDTGELFF. The DNA of the CDR3 is TGTGCCAGCAGGAACAGAGACACCGGGGAGCTGTTTTTT.

DNA for the CDR3: TGTGCCAGCGGAGTGGCATTGAACACTGAAGCTTTCTTT. Translation: CASGVALNTEAFF. V is TRBV7-2 and J is TRBJ1-1; D remains ambiguous. CDR1 is SGHTA and CDR2 is FQGNSA in the germline V gene. V lost 8 bases, J lost 0 bases, and 10 bases lay in between. The CDR3 runs 13 residues.

This sequence joins TRBV5-4 and TRBJ2-2; 7 positions match TRBD2. The CDR3 consists of 15 residues. V was clipped by 6 bases and J by 7 bases; unmatched bases: 12. The germline V gene encodes CDR1 SGHNT and CDR2 YYREEE (reference sequence). CDR3 residues: CASTPEAGAVGELFF. The CDR3 DNA reads TGTGCCAGCACCCCGGAGGCGGGAGCGGTCGGGGAGCTGTTTTTT. Together with reference TRBV5-4 and TRBJ2-2, the CDR3 gives the full variable domain: ETGVTQSPTHLIKTRGQQVTLRCSSQSGHNTVSWYQQALGQGPQFIFQYYREEENGRGNFPPRFSGLQFPNYSSELNVNALELDDSALYLCASTPEAGAVGELFFGEGSRLTVL.

This clone was recorded once. The chain is built from TRBV28 and TRBJ1-1; D not certain. This CDR3 comprises 12 residues. V was clipped by 3 bases and J by 2 bases, with 4 bases between them. Germline loops: CDR1 MDHEN, CDR2 SYDVKM. Here the CDR3 DNA reads TGTGCCAGCAGTTTGAGTAACACTGAAGCTTTCTTT. Protein: CASSLSNTEAFF.

The V gene is TRBV2, the J gene TRBJ1-3; D is unclear. In germline, CDR1 is SNHLY, CDR2 FYNNEI. The CDR3 covers 13 residues. V dropped 6 bases and J dropped 0 bases, with 6 bases sitting between them. The CDR3 loop is CASRSPSGNTIYF. The CDR3 bases are TGTGCCAGCAGGAGTCCCTCTGGAAACACCATATATTTT.

The V and J genes are TRBV6-5 and TRBJ2-5, with D tentatively TRBD1 (5 bases). The germline V gene encodes CDR1 MNHEY and CDR2 SVGAGI. Trimming shortened V by 2 bases and J by 5 bases, and 9 bases separated the two germline ends. The CDR3 totals 13 residues. This chain's CDR3 is CASSYRKGETQYF. The CDR3 DNA sequence: TGTGCCAGCAGTTACAGGAAGGGGGAGACCCAGTACTTC.

The chain uses TRBV6-5 and TRBJ1-5; 7 bases are a match to TRBD1. From germline, CDR1 is MNHEY and CDR2 SVGAGI. The CDR3 spans 15 residues. Trimming took 5 bases from V and 6 from J; bases not matched to a gene: 10. In nucleotides, the CDR3 is TGTGCCAGCAGTCCCTCAGGGGGATTAGGTCAGCCCCAGCATTTT. Protein product: CASSPSGGLGQPQHF.

This clone showed up just once. The chain links TRBV19 to TRBJ1-5, with TRBD1 matching 7 bases. Germline loops: CDR1 LNHDA, CDR2 SQIVND (reference sequence). The CDR3 covers 16 residues. J lost 3 bases, V lost 9 bases, and 14 bases had no gene match. The CDR3 region is CASPRDSQRDNQPQHF. CDR3 nucleotides: TGTGCCAGCCCTAGGGACAGCCAACGAGACAATCAGCCCCAGCATTTT.

This chain uses TRBV4-1 with TRBJ1-3, with TRBD1 matching over 9 bases. CDR3 length: 17 amino acids. Germline V gene data show CDR1 as MGHRA and CDR2 as YSYEKL. V lost 0 bases to trimming and J lost 2 bases; unmatched junction nucleotides: 5. CDR3 coding DNA: TGCGCCAGCAGCCAAGATGGAAGGACAGGGGCTGGAAACACCATATATTTT. Translated, it gives CASSQDGRTGAGNTIYF.

Only one count was recorded for this clone. This chain joins TRBV9 and TRBJ1-6; D is undetermined. V lost 1 base and J lost 5, with 10 bases in between. CDR3 length: 15 amino acids. CDR1 and CDR2 from the germline V gene are SGDLS and YYNGEE. The CDR3, as DNA: TGTGCCAGCAGCGTATTGTATACTGATAATTCACCCCTCCACTTT. Translation gives CASSVLYTDNSPLHF.

V usage is TRBV29-1 and J usage is TRBJ1-1, with D unresolved. From germline, CDR1 is SQVTM and CDR2 ANQGSEA. The V end was cut by 3 bases, the J end by 0 bases, with 5 bases between. The CDR3 length is 12 residues. The CDR3 reads CSVDGVNTEAFF. CDR3 bases: TGCAGCGTTGACGGGGTGAACACTGAAGCTTTCTTT.